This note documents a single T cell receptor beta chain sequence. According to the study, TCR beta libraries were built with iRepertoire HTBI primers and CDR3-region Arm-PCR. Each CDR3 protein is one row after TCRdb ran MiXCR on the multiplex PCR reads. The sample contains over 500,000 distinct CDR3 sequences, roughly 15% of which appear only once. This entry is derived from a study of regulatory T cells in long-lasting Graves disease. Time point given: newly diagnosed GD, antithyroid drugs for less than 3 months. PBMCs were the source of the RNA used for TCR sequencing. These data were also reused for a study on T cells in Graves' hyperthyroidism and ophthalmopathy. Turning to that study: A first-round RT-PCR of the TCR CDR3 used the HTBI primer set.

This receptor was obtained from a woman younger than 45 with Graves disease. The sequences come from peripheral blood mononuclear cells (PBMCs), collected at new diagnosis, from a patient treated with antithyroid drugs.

Here the CDR3 DNA reads TGTGCCAGCAGCCAAGAAGGCAGCGGGGGCTCCTACGAGCAGTACTTC. Translated: CASSQEGSGGSYEQYF. This chain joins TRBV7-2 and TRBJ2-7, with TRBD2 identical over 8 bases. The CDR3 consists of 16 residues. Germline V gene data show CDR1 as SGHTA and CDR2 as FQGNSA. The V and J ends lost 5 bases and 0 bases, in that order; junction bases with no gene match: 9.